These 25 T cell receptor beta chains were sequenced from one sample in a study of cytomegalovirus exposure and HLA in healthy donors (dated by TCRdb to 2017 to 2019). The library came from the immunoSEQ multiplex PCR assay. For the multiplex PCR, a mixture combining 60 forward primers for TCR Vbeta segments and 13 reverse primers for TCR Jbeta segments was used. TCRdb holds this immuneACCESS table with in-frame rearrangements only. Some clones are missing; in checked studies, unresolved V genes explain under half, and the rest has no known cause. In all, the sample holds 250,000 to 300,000 clones, and 80% to 95% of those were seen once. The top ten hold 1.5% to 2% of the sample. The sequencing input was PBMCs. The receptors shown here come from a girl under 10 years old in good health and CMV-seronegative.

The rearrangement uses TRBV27 and TRBJ2-1; 9 positions agree with TRBD2. Germline trimming cut 2 bases from V and 1 base from J; bases unmatched to any gene: 3. The V gene's germline CDR1 is MNHEY and CDR2 SMNVEV (reference sequence). This CDR3 contains 16 residues. CDR3 nucleotides: TGTGCCAGCAGTTTAGGCGGGGGGGCTTCCTACAATGAGCAGTTCTTC. It codes for CASSLGGGASYNEQFF.

The chain recombines TRBV6-4 with TRBJ2-1; D not resolved. The germline V gene has CDR1 MRHNA and CDR2 SNTAGT. CDR3 size: 15 residues. Trimming removed 5 bases from V and 8 bases from J, with 19 bases in between. DNA for the CDR3: TGTGCCAGCAGTTCAGGATTTCGGTCTTTCGATGAGCAGTTCTTC. This sequence encodes CASSSGFRSFDEQFF.

The chain joins TRBV7-6 to TRBJ2-1, with 8 bases identical to TRBD1. The junction had 5 bases not matched to a gene; V was cut back by 0 bases and J by 7 bases. Germline CDR1 and CDR2: SGHVS and FNYEAQ. The CDR3 sequence is 15 residues long. The CDR3 DNA follows: TGTGCCAGCAGCTTAGCGCTCCGGACAGGGAATGAGCAGTTCTTC. It is translated as CASSLALRTGNEQFF.

This sequence joins TRBV25-1 and TRBJ2-7; the match to TRBD1 covers 9 bases. Germline values: CDR1 MGHDK, CDR2 SYGVNS. V gave up 11 bases and J gave up 2 bases; unmatched junction bases: 4. This CDR3 has 12 residues. CDR3 in amino acids: CAGGQGAYEQYF. The CDR3 region has the DNA TGTGCCGGGGGACAGGGCGCCTACGAGCAGTACTTC.

The chain is built from TRBV5-1 and TRBJ1-2, with D unclear. Trimming cost V 0 bases and J 2 bases, with 5 bases left between them. CDR3 length: 13 amino acids. Germline lookup yields CDR1 SGHRS and CDR2 YFSETQ. The DNA for the CDR3 is TGCGCCAGCAGCTTGGTGTCGAACTATGGCTACACCTTC. This gives the protein CASSLVSNYGYTF.

The J gene is TRBJ2-2, the V gene TRBV11-3; D not certain. V was trimmed by 5 bases and J by 2 bases, leaving 9 bases between them. In germline, CDR1 is SGHNT, CDR2 YENEEA. The length of the CDR3 is 14 residues. CDR3 bases: TGTGCCAGCAGCCGAACGGGTAACACCGGGGAGCTGTTTTTT. This sequence encodes CASSRTGNTGELFF.

J is TRBJ1-4 and V is TRBV6-4, with TRBD1 as a possible D gene (6 bases). The length of the CDR3 is 15 residues. Between the trimmed V and J ends, which lost 7 bases and 2 bases, there was a span of 14 bases. Per the germline V gene, CDR1 is MRHNA and CDR2 is SNTAGT. The CDR3 DNA is TGTGCCAGCAAGATCAGGGGAGGGACTAATGAAAAACTGTTTTTT. As protein: CASKIRGGTNEKLFF.

V gene TRBV28 combines with J gene TRBJ2-3; 7 bases align to TRBD1. Germline loops: CDR1 MDHEN, CDR2 SYDVKM. The CDR3 loop spans 16 amino acids. Trimming took 5 bases from V and 0 from J; bases not matched to a gene: 8. CDR3 residues: CASSLYRGSSTDTQYF. As DNA, the CDR3 is TGTGCCAGCAGTCTGTACAGGGGATCTAGCACAGATACGCAGTATTTT.

This chain connects TRBV5-1 to TRBJ2-1; D remains unclear. The length of the CDR3 is 12 residues. Between the trimmed V and J ends, which lost 1 base and 5 bases, there was a span of 4 bases. Per the germline V gene, CDR1 is SGHRS and CDR2 is YFSETQ. This CDR3 is CASSLYDNEQFF. The CDR3 nucleotides are TGCGCCAGCAGCTTGTATGACAATGAGCAGTTCTTC.

This clone was seen only once. The J gene is TRBJ2-1, the V gene TRBV15; no clear D gene. Germline V lookup: CDR1 LNHNV, CDR2 YYDKDF (reference sequence). CDR3 length equals 15 residues. V shed 3 bases and J shed 0 bases, with 9 bases lying between them. The CDR3 DNA is TGTGCCACCAGCAGTCCGATGAGCTCCTACAATGAGCAGTTCTTC. Its protein product is CATSSPMSSYNEQFF.

This clone is a singleton in its sample. V and J are TRBV11-2 and TRBJ2-5; a possible D gene is TRBD1 (5 bases). Germline loops: CDR1 SGHAT, CDR2 FQNNGV. V gave up 5 bases and J gave up 5 bases, with 12 bases separating them. CDR3 size: 13 residues. Written as DNA, the CDR3 is TGTGCCAGCAGCCGAGGACAAGAGGAGACCCAGTACTTC. Amino acids: CASSRGQEETQYF.

This sequence joins TRBV7-7 and TRBJ2-2, with TRBD1 as a possible D gene (5 bases). Deletions cut 2 bases from V and 4 bases from J, with 11 bases between. Germline V gives CDR1 SSHAT, CDR2 FNYEAQ (reference sequence). The CDR3 consists of 15 residues. This chain's CDR3 is CASSLSPQGTGELFF. The DNA of the CDR3 is TGTGCCAGCAGCTTATCTCCCCAGGGCACCGGGGAGCTGTTTTTT. The variable domain in full, with the rest retrieved from reference TRBV7-7 and TRBJ2-2, is GAGVSQSPRYKVTKRGQDVTLRCDPISSHATLYWYQQALGQGPEFLTYFNYEAQPDKSGLPSDRFSAERPEGSISTLTIQRTEQRDSAMYRCASSLSPQGTGELFFGEGSRLTVL.

The gene calls are TRBV5-1 and TRBJ2-3, with 9 positions matching TRBD2. Germline CDR1 is SGHRS and CDR2 is YFSETQ. V was pared by 0 bases and J by 6 bases, with 11 bases of the junction left unmatched. This CDR3 is built from 17 residues. Here the CDR3 DNA reads TGCGCCAGCAGCTTGGAACTAGCGGGCGACGGGCAGGATACGCAGTATTTT. This sequence encodes CASSLELAGDGQDTQYF.

This clone has just one count. The chain couples TRBV19 to TRBJ2-7; the match to TRBD2 covers 8 bases. Germline-derived CDR1 and CDR2 are LNHDA and SQIVND (reference sequence). The length of the CDR3 is 11 residues. J was trimmed by 4 bases and V by 9 bases; bases with no gene match: 2. CDR3 DNA: TGTGCCAGCGGGGGGGGTTACGAGCAGTACTTC. Protein sequence: CASGGGYEQYF. The full variable domain, in which reference TRBV19 and TRBJ2-7 provide the parts outside the CDR3, is DGGITQSPKYLFRKEGQNVTLSCEQNLNHDAMYWYRQDPGQGLRLIYYSQIVNDFQKGDIAEGYSVSREKKESFPLTVTSAQKNPTAFYLCASGGGYEQYFGPGTRLTVT.

This chain connects TRBV6-5 to TRBJ2-3; D possibly corresponds to TRBD1 (6 bases). V gave up 6 bases and J gave up 0 bases, with 10 bases separating them. Germline CDR1 MNHEY, CDR2 SVGAGI. The CDR3 loop spans 14 amino acids. CDR3 in amino acids: CASRPTGSTDTQYF. The CDR3 coding sequence is TGTGCCAGCAGACCAACAGGGAGCACAGATACGCAGTATTTT.

This clone has just a few counts. The V call is TRBV19, the J call TRBJ1-2, with TRBD1 matching over 8 bases. The CDR3 is 15 amino acids. V gave up 5 bases and J gave up 4 bases; unmatched junction bases: 9. CDR1 is LNHDA, CDR2 SQIVND, per germline (reference sequence). The CDR3 DNA is TGTGCCAGTAGTCGCCGGGACAGGTTCCTCTATGGCTACACCTTC. It yields the protein CASSRRDRFLYGYTF.

The rearrangement joins TRBV2 to TRBJ1-2, with D possibly TRBD1 on 6 matching bases. The length of the CDR3 is 13 residues. V was cut by 1 base and J by 7 bases, with 10 bases left in between. Germline V gene data show CDR1 as SNHLY and CDR2 as FYNNEI. The CDR3 sequence: CASSEVGGSGYTF. The CDR3 nucleotides are TGTGCCAGCAGTGAAGTAGGGGGATCTGGCTACACCTTC.

The V call is TRBV2, the J call TRBJ1-3; 8 bases fit TRBD1. Gene TRBJ2-2 matches the end of the DNA better, so the J call may be wrong. The CDR3 totals 17 residues. CDR1 is SNHLY and CDR2 is FYNNEI in the germline V gene. This CDR3 reads CASSVPRTGPPHGELFF. DNA of the CDR3: TGTGCCAGCAGTGTACCCCGGACAGGGCCTCCCCACGGGGAGCTGTTTTTT.

The chain links TRBV7-8 to TRBJ2-2; D is perhaps TRBD2 (6 bases). Per germline, CDR1 SGHVS and CDR2 FQNEAQ. The CDR3 runs 17 residues. Between the trimmed V and J ends, which lost 1 base and 1 base, there was a span of 13 bases. The CDR3 here is CASSLVPGLVNTGELFF. The DNA of the CDR3 is TGTGCCAGCAGCTTAGTACCGGGACTCGTGAACACCGGGGAGCTGTTTTTT.

The rearrangement joins TRBV6-5 to TRBJ1-1; TRBD1 agrees at 7 bases. CDR3 length: 15 residues. Looked up from germline, CDR1 is MNHEY and CDR2 is SVGAGI. V shed 5 bases, J shed 6 bases, and the junction held 12 bases outside the gene matches. The CDR3 coding sequence is TGTGCCAGCAGTCACACAAGACAGGGAGAATCTGAAGCTTTCTTT. This encodes CASSHTRQGESEAFF.

The rearrangement uses TRBV2 and TRBJ1-4, with D maybe TRBD1 (6 bases). Germline CDR1 reads SNHLY; CDR2 reads FYNNEI. The ends were cut back, 6 bases at V and 6 bases at J, with 17 bases in the middle. CDR3 length: 15 amino acids. CDR3 loop: CASRAKTGSYEKLFF. The CDR3 coding sequence is TGTGCCAGCAGGGCTAAGACAGGCTCCTATGAAAAACTGTTTTTT.

The chain recombines TRBV6-5 with TRBJ2-7, with D unresolved. The V end lost 0 bases, the J end lost 1 base, and 10 bases lay between the germline ends. This CDR3 comprises 15 residues. Germline loops: CDR1 MNHEY, CDR2 SVGAGI. The CDR3 nucleotides are TGTGCCAGCAGTTACTCTTCAGTCCAGTCCTACGAGCAGTACTTC. This translates into CASSYSSVQSYEQYF.

This chain uses TRBV27 with TRBJ1-4; 7 bases are shared with TRBD1. Germline CDR1 MNHEY, CDR2 SMNVEV (reference sequence). The CDR3 totals 16 residues. With V trimmed by 0 bases and J by 4 bases, 5 bases remained unmatched. CDR3 in amino acids: CASSLSWGQSNEKLFF. The CDR3 DNA follows: TGTGCCAGCAGTTTATCCTGGGGACAGAGTAATGAAAAACTGTTTTTT.

This chain joins TRBV19 and TRBJ1-2; D unresolved. Between the trimmed V and J ends, which lost 3 bases and 0 bases, there was a span of 26 bases. CDR3 size: 20 residues. Germline assignment: CDR1 LNHDA and CDR2 SQIVND (reference sequence). The CDR3 coding sequence is TGTGCCAGTAGTATTTTGGGTACCGGGAGTGTGTGGAAAGCTAACTATGGCTACACCTTC. Protein: CASSILGTGSVWKANYGYTF.

V and J are TRBV7-6 and TRBJ2-1; possible D gene TRBD1, 5 bases. V lost 0 bases and J 6 bases, leaving 15 bases between the germline ends. Germline assignment: CDR1 SGHVS and CDR2 FNYEAQ. The CDR3 runs 16 residues. CDR3 amino acids: CASSLAQGVGFNEQFF. The CDR3 coding sequence is TGTGCCAGCAGCTTAGCCCAGGGTGTGGGATTCAATGAGCAGTTCTTC.